These T cell receptor beta chains were read from a single sample in a study of CD8+ T cells in alopecia areata. Produced via immunoSEQ multiplex PCR; TCRdb's table is partial and in-frame only. The profile shows around 150,000 clones, 62% of them singletons. Sequencing was carried out using CD8+ T cells sorted from blood. The receptors were sampled from a human donor in good health. CDR3s include the opening cysteine and the closing phenylalanine or tryptophan. D genes are given only for firm matches. The size of a clone is reported for some rows only, either as once, few or many, or as a class for expanded clones.

size: once
J: TRBJ2-7
D: -
V: TRBV5-1
CDR3: CASSSEQVHYEQYF
DNA: TGCGCCAGCAGCTCCGAACAGGTACACTACGAGCAGTACTTC

size: -
J: TRBJ1-1
D: -
V: TRBV10-2
CDR3: CASKDGTGVNTEAFF
DNA: TGCGCCAGCAAAGACGGTACGGGGGTGAACACTGAAGCTTTCTTT

size: -
J: TRBJ2-2
D: -
V: TRBV14
CDR3: CASSQVKDPGELFF
DNA: TGTGCCAGCAGCCAAGTAAAGGATCCCGGGGAGCTGTTTTTT

size: once
J: TRBJ2-1
D: -
V: TRBV6-1
CDR3: CASSEANEQFF
DNA: TGTGCCAGCAGTGAAGCGAATGAGCAGTTCTTC

size: once
J: TRBJ1-2
D: -
V: TRBV25-1
CDR3: CASSLSGYGYTF
DNA: TGTGCCAGCAGTTTATCGGGGTATGGCTACACCTTC

size: -
J: TRBJ2-3
D: -
V: TRBV15
CDR3: CATSIERGSAGTQYF
DNA: TGTGCCACCAGCATCGAGAGGGGTTCCGCAGGGACGCAGTATTTT

size: -
J: TRBJ2-1
D: -
V: TRBV4-1
CDR3: CASSFRTKSSYNEQFF
DNA: TGCGCCAGCAGCTTCCGGACGAAGAGCTCCTACAATGAGCAGTTCTTC

size: -
J: TRBJ1-5
D: -
V: TRBV19
CDR3: CASMDSSSKHF
DNA: TGTGCCAGTATGGACTCCTCTTCAAAGCATTTT

size: -
J: TRBJ2-3
D: -
V: TRBV6-5
CDR3: CARATDTQYF
DNA: TGTGCCAGGGCCACAGATACGCAGTATTTT

size: -
J: TRBJ2-3
D: TRBD2
V: TRBV7-9
CDR3: CASSITSGRLRDTQYF
DNA: TGTGCCAGCAGCATCACTAGCGGGAGGCTGAGAGATACGCAGTATTTT

size: -
J: TRBJ2-1
D: -
V: TRBV7-9
CDR3: CASTLRSLLAPNEQFF
DNA: TGTGCCAGCACCCTTAGAAGCCTACTTGCCCCCAATGAGCAGTTCTTC

size: few
J: TRBJ2-7
D: -
V: TRBV7-9
CDR3: CASSDLLYDEQYF
DNA: TGTGCCAGCAGCGACCTTCTTTATGACGAGCAGTACTTC

size: -
J: TRBJ1-1
D: -
V: TRBV19
CDR3: CASSGRANTEAFF
DNA: TGTGCCAGTAGTGGCAGGGCGAACACTGAAGCTTTCTTT

size: few
J: TRBJ2-5
D: -
V: TRBV28
CDR3: CASSFVQETQYF
DNA: TGTGCCAGCAGTTTCGTCCAAGAGACCCAGTACTTC

size: once
J: TRBJ2-7
D: -
V: TRBV29-1
CDR3: CSVEARATGEQYF
DNA: TGCAGCGTTGAAGCCAGGGCGACGGGCGAGCAGTACTTC

size: -
J: TRBJ1-1
D: TRBD1
V: TRBV7-9
CDR3: CASSGPGQSNTEAFF
DNA: TGTGCCAGCAGCGGGCCGGGACAGTCAAACACTGAAGCTTTCTTT

size: few
J: TRBJ2-1
D: -
V: TRBV19
CDR3: CATGGTPDGNEQFF
DNA: TGTGCCACAGGAGGGACACCTGATGGGAATGAGCAGTTCTTC